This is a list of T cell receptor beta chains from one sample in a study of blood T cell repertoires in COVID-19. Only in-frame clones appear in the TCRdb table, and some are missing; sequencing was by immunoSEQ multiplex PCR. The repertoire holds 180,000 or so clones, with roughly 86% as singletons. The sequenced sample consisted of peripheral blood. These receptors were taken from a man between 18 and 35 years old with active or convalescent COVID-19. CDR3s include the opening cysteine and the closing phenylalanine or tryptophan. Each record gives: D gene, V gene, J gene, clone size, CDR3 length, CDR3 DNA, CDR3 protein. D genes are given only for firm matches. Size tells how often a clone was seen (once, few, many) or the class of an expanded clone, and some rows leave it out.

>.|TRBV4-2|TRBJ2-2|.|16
TGTGCCAGCAGCCCACGAGCCGATCTCACCACCGGGGAGCTGTTTTTT
CASSPRADLTTGELFF
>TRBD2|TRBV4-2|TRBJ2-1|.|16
TGTGCCAGCAGCCAAAGGCGGGGGGTCGATTACAATGAGCAGTTCTTC
CASSQRRGVDYNEQFF
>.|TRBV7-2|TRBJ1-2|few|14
TGTGCCAGCAGCGGCCGGGAGGCGGTCTATGGCTACACCTTC
CASSGREAVYGYTF
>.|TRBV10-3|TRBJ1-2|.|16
TGTGCCATCAGTGAGGGCGCAGGTTTCCTCTTCTATGGCTACACCTTC
CAISEGAGFLFYGYTF
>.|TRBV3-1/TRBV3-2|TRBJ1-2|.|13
TGTGCCAGCAGCCAAGTCCAGGGCGATGGCTACACCTTC
CASSQVQGDGYTF
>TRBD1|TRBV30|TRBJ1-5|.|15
TGTGCCTGGAGTGGGGGGACAGGCCTAAATCAGCCCCAGCATTTT
CAWSGGTGLNQPQHF
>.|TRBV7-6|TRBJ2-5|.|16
TGTGCCAGCAGCCGAGCAGCCCAGGGGCTCCAAGAGACCCAGTACTTC
CASSRAAQGLQETQYF
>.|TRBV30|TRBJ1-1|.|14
TGTGCCTGGAGTGTAGCAGGGTCGGACACTGAAGCTTTCTTT
CAWSVAGSDTEAFF
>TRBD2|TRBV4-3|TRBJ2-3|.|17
TGCGCCAGCAGCCATCGGACTAGCGGGCATGGCACAGATACGCAGTATTTT
CASSHRTSGHGTDTQYF
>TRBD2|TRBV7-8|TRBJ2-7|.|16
TGTGCCAGCAGCGTCCTGGGGGAGGGGAGCTTCCACGAGCAGTACTTC
CASSVLGEGSFHEQYF
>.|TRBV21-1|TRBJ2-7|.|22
TGTGCCAGCAGCAGCTCCCCCGTACCAACTAGCGGGAGGGCCTTGTATCTGAACGAGCAGTACTTC
CASSSSPVPTSGRALYLNEQYF
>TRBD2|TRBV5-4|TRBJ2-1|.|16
TGTGCCACCTATCGAAAGATCGGGACTACTAACAATGAGCAGTTCTTC
CATYRKIGTTNNEQFF
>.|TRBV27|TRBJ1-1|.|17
TGTGCCAGCAGTTCCACCGCGGGGAGCCTCCCGAACACTGAAGCTTTCTTT
CASSSTAGSLPNTEAFF
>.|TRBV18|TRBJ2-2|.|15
TGTGCCAGCTCACCAATACGAGAAAACACCGGGGAGCTGTTTTTT
CASSPIRENTGELFF
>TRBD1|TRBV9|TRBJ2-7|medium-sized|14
TGTGCCAGCAGCCCACGAGACAGGGAGTACGAGCAGTACTTC
CASSPRDREYEQYF
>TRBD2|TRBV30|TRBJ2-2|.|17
TGTGCCTGGAGTGTACCCCGGACTAGCCCTGCCTCCGGGGAGCTGTTTTTT
CAWSVPRTSPASGELFF
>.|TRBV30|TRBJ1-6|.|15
TGTGCCTGGAGTGTACGGAACAGGATTAATTCACCCCTCCACTTT
CAWSVRNRINSPLHF
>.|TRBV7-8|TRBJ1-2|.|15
TGTGCCAGCAGCTTAGTGGAAGGGAGGGGTTATGGCTACACCTTC
CASSLVEGRGYGYTF
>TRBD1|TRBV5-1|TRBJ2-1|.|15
TGCGCCAGCAGCGCGGGACAGGGGGCTTACAATGAGCAGTTCTTC
CASSAGQGAYNEQFF
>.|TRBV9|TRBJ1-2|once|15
TGTGCCAGCAGCGTAGAGTCAGGCCCCCGCGTTGGCTACACCTTC
CASSVESGPRVGYTF
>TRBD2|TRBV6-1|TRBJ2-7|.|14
TGTGCCAGCAGTCCTAGCGGGAGTAACTACGAGCAGTACTTC
CASSPSGSNYEQYF
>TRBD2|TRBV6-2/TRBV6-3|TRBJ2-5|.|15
TGTGCCAGCAGTTACGGTCGGGAGGGCCAGGAGACCCAGTACTTC
CASSYGREGQETQYF
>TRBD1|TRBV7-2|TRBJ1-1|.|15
TGTGCCAGCAGCTCAATGGGACAGGGGAGCACTGAAGCTTTCTTT
CASSSMGQGSTEAFF
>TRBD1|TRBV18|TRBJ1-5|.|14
TGTGCCAGCTCCCAGCAGGGGGCGAATCAGCCCCAGCATTTT
CASSQQGANQPQHF
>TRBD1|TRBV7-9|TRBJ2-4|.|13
TGTGCCAGCAGCTTCCAGCAACGGGACAGTTGGCACTTC
CASSFQQRDSWHF